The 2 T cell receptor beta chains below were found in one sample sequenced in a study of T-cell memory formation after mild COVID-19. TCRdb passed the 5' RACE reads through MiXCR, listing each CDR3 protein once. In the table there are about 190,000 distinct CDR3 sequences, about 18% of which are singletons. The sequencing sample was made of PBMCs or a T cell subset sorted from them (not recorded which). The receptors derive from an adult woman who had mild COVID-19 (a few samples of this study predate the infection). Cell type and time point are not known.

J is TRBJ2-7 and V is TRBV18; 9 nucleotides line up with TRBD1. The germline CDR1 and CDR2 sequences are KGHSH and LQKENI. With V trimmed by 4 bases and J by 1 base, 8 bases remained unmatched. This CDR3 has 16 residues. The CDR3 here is CASSRKTGTGSYEQYF. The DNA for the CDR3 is TGTGCCAGCTCACGAAAGACCGGGACAGGGTCCTACGAGCAGTACTTC.

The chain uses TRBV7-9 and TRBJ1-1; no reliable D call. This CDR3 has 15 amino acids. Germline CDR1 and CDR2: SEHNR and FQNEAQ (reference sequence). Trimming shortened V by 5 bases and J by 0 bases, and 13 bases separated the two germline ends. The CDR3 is CASSGSSKVNTEAFF. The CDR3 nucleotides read TGTGCCAGCAGCGGGAGCAGCAAAGTGAACACTGAAGCTTTCTTT. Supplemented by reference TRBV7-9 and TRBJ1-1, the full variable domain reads DTGVSQNPRHKITKRGQNVTFRCDPISEHNRLYWYRQTLGQGPEFLTYFQNEAQLEKSRLLSDRFSAERPKGSFSTLEIQRTEQGDSAMYLCASSGSSKVNTEAFFGQGTRLTVV.